This TCR beta chain came from a study of beta chain features in type 1 diabetes. The study's findings and limits: Patients' naive, central memory and Treg TCRB repertoires seemed closer to one another than those of healthy donors. TCRB CDR3 length was moderately but significantly reduced in all four CD4+ subsets of Type 1 diabetes patients.

This clone has more than one count but fewer than ten. The antigen is unknown. The CDR3 covers 10 residues. With 7 bases removed from V and 3 bases from J, the gap between germline ends came to 6 bases. The germline V gene encodes CDR1 SQVTM and CDR2 ANQGSEA. Reverse transcribing all isolated RNA meant expressed TCRB transcripts were sequenced. Method: immunoSEQ multiplex PCR; TCRdb's copy keeps in-frame clones and lacks some. The table has around 690,000 clones, around 12% seen once. Every donor provided one heparinised blood draw, which averaged around 110 mL. CD4+ naive, central memory, regulatory and stem cell-like memory cells were sorted via CD45RO/CCR7/CD25/CD127/CD95/CD27. Post-sort purity exceeded 95% for all sorted populations.

The TCR comes from a man aged 25-40 years with type 1 diabetes. Sequencing was performed on naive CD4+ T cells from blood. J is TRBJ1-1 and V is TRBV29-1; no reliable D call. CDR3 amino acids: CSGGDTEAFF. CDR3 DNA: TGCAGCGGGGGAGACACTGAAGCTTTCTTT.